These T cell receptor beta chains were read from a single sample in a study of blood T cell repertoires in COVID-19. Sequencing used immunoSEQ multiplex PCR; TCRdb keeps in-frame clones, though not all of them. The sample holds 250,000 or so clones, 87% seen once. The source material was peripheral blood. The origin of the receptors is a woman in her thirties or forties who had recovered from COVID-19. CDR3s include the opening cysteine and the closing phenylalanine or tryptophan. The D gene is left open where the match is weak. Expanded clones get a size class; other rows say once, few or many, or leave the size out.

DNA | CDR3 | J | V | D | size
TGTGCCAGCAGGCCAATGGGCCCTAACTACAATGAGCAGTTCTTC | CASRPMGPNYNEQFF | TRBJ2-1 | TRBV6-5 | NA | NA
TGTGCCAGCTCACCACACAGGAACAATGAGCAGTTCTTC | CASSPHRNNEQFF | TRBJ2-1 | TRBV18 | NA | NA
TGCAGCGCGTGTCCAAAGGGGGACACCTGCTACGAGCAGTACTTC | CSACPKGDTCYEQYF | TRBJ2-7 | TRBV29-1 | NA | NA
TGCGCCAGCAGCCCGTATAGCGGGGGAACGAAAGAGACCCAGTACTTC | CASSPYSGGTKETQYF | TRBJ2-5 | TRBV5-1 | TRBD2 | NA
TGTGCCAGTAGTATATCTGGGACTAGCGGGGGCCCGAACACCGGGGAGCTGTTTTTT | CASSISGTSGGPNTGELFF | TRBJ2-2 | TRBV19 | TRBD2 | NA
TGTGCCAGCAGCGCCAATCAGGGACAGGGGGGAGAGACCCAGTACTTC | CASSANQGQGGETQYF | TRBJ2-5 | TRBV7-2 | TRBD1 | NA
TGCGCCAGCAGCCAAGATGGACGGGGGACTGAAGCTTTCTTT | CASSQDGRGTEAFF | TRBJ1-1 | TRBV4-3 | NA | once
TGTGCCAGCAGCCAAGGGCAAGATGAAAAACTGTTTTTT | CASSQGQDEKLFF | TRBJ1-4 | TRBV3-1/TRBV3-2 | NA | NA
TGTGCCAGCAGTTTCCCGGACTCTAGCGAGCAGTACTTC | CASSFPDSSEQYF | TRBJ2-7 | TRBV27 | NA | NA
TGTGCCAGCAGCCAGTGGGACAGGGAGAACACCATATATTTT | CASSQWDRENTIYF | TRBJ1-3 | TRBV13 | TRBD1 | NA
TGTGCCTGGAGTGATCCTTCGGGGAAAGCTTTCTTT | CAWSDPSGKAFF | TRBJ1-1 | TRBV30 | NA | NA
TGTGCCAGCGACAGGGGGGCAAGTGGAACCTATGGCTACACCTTC | CASDRGASGTYGYTF | TRBJ1-2 | TRBV5-5 | TRBD1 | NA
TGTGCCAGCAGTTTACGAGAGGGATTGGGCACTGAAGCTTTCTTT | CASSLREGLGTEAFF | TRBJ1-1 | TRBV27 | NA | NA
TGTGCCAGCAGTGACTCACCGGGAGAGACCCAGTACTTC | CASSDSPGETQYF | TRBJ2-5 | TRBV6-4 | NA | NA
TGTGCCAGCAGCTTGGAGGGAGCGGAAGAGCAGTACTTC | CASSLEGAEEQYF | TRBJ2-7 | TRBV5-5 | NA | NA
TGTGCCAGCACTATGCACGGTATCTGGTACAATCAGCCCCAGCATTTT | CASTMHGIWYNQPQHF | TRBJ1-5 | TRBV6-4 | NA | NA
TGTGCCAGCAACGATCAATACCTACCCCCTTACGAGCAGTACTTC | CASNDQYLPPYEQYF | TRBJ2-7 | TRBV7-2 | NA | once
TGCCCTCAGGGACACTTCGTTACCGGGGAGCTGTTTTTT | CPQGHFVTGELFF | TRBJ2-2 | TRBV19 | NA | NA
TGCGCCAGCAGCATAGGGGGCGAGAACTATGGCTACACCTTC | CASSIGGENYGYTF | TRBJ1-2 | TRBV5-1 | TRBD1 | NA
TGTGCCAGCAGTCGGGACAGCAATTCACCCCTCCACTTT | CASSRDSNSPLHF | TRBJ1-6 | TRBV2 | TRBD1 | NA
TGTGCCAGCAGCCAAGGAGGACAGGCGGCTCCCTACGAGCAGTACTTC | CASSQGGQAAPYEQYF | TRBJ2-7 | TRBV3-1/TRBV3-2 | TRBD1 | NA
TGTGCCAGCAGATGGACAGGGACCGGGGAGCTGTTTTTT | CASRWTGTGELFF | TRBJ2-2 | TRBV28 | TRBD1 | NA
TGCGCCAGCAGCCAAGACGGGACAGGGGGCGGGGAGACCCAGTACTTC | CASSQDGTGGGETQYF | TRBJ2-5 | TRBV4-3 | TRBD1 | NA
TGTGCCAGCAGCGTAAGGCCCGGAGGGACTGAAGCTTTCTTT | CASSVRPGGTEAFF | TRBJ1-1 | TRBV9 | NA | once
TGTGCCAGCTCATCCCGGGACAGGGCGCTTTCTAACTATGGCTACACCTTC | CASSSRDRALSNYGYTF | TRBJ1-2 | TRBV18 | TRBD1 | NA
TGTGCCAGCAGCGACCGGTGGGTAGCGTTCCAAGAGACCCAGTACTTC | CASSDRWVAFQETQYF | TRBJ2-5 | TRBV7-9 | NA | NA
TGTGCCAGCAGTCCCCAACAAGATAACTATGGCTACACCTTC | CASSPQQDNYGYTF | TRBJ1-2 | TRBV2 | NA | once
TGTGCCAGCAGCTTGACAGGGATCTCTGGAAACACCATATATTTT | CASSLTGISGNTIYF | TRBJ1-3 | TRBV5-5 | NA | once
TGTGCCAGCAGGGAGGACTACCCCACAGATACGCAGTATTTT | CASREDYPTDTQYF | TRBJ2-3 | TRBV6-5 | NA | NA
TGTGCCAGCTCACCTAGTATTAGGGGGGGGAACACTGAAGCTTTCTTT | CASSPSIRGGNTEAFF | TRBJ1-1 | TRBV18 | NA | NA
TGTGCCAGCAGCGCCGTAGCGGGGGGCCCAGGTACGCAGTATTTT | CASSAVAGGPGTQYF | TRBJ2-3 | TRBV9 | TRBD2 | NA
TGTGCCAGCAGCCAGAGAAGACAGGGGGTGCAGACCCAGTACTTC | CASSQRRQGVQTQYF | TRBJ2-5 | TRBV3-1/TRBV3-2 | TRBD1 | NA
TGTGCCAGCAGCTTACAGGGGGCGCGAGGCTACACCTTC | CASSLQGARGYTF | TRBJ1-2 | TRBV7-8 | TRBD1 | NA
TGTGCCAGCAGCTTGGACGGGGGGGCCGCTGAGCAGTTCTTC | CASSLDGGAAEQFF | TRBJ2-1 | TRBV5-8 | TRBD2 | NA
TGTGCCAGCAGCGTAGCTGTTATCACCGGGGAGCTGTTTTTT | CASSVAVITGELFF | TRBJ2-2 | TRBV9 | NA | NA
TGTGCCAGCAGCCATGTTAAGTGGGACGGGAGCTTAAGATACGAGCAGTACTTC | CASSHVKWDGSLRYEQYF | TRBJ2-7 | TRBV3-1/TRBV3-2 | NA | NA
TGCGCCAGCAGCTCGGCCGGCGTCGGGACCGGGGAGCTGTTTTTT | CASSSAGVGTGELFF | TRBJ2-2 | TRBV5-1 | NA | NA
TGCGCCAGCAGCTTGGGGGGAGCGGGGATCTACGAGCAGTACTTC | CASSLGGAGIYEQYF | TRBJ2-7 | TRBV5-1 | TRBD2 | NA
TGTGCCAGCAGCTTAGCTAGGGCAGGGACTAGCGGGGTGAGCTCCTACAATGAGCAGTTCTTC | CASSLARAGTSGVSSYNEQFF | TRBJ2-1 | TRBV7-2 | TRBD2 | NA
TGTGCCAGCAGTCCATTGGAGTTGAGGAGCAATCAGCCCCAGCATTTT | CASSPLELRSNQPQHF | TRBJ1-5 | TRBV27 | NA | few
TGTGCCATCAGTGAAGGGAGGGTGACCGATGAAAAACTGTTTTTT | CAISEGRVTDEKLFF | TRBJ1-4 | TRBV10-3 | NA | NA
TGTGCCAGCAGCTCCGGGGGGGGAAAAAACATTCAGTACTTC | CASSSGGGKNIQYF | TRBJ2-4 | TRBV11-2 | TRBD2 | NA
TGTGCCAGCAGCCCTAACTTTGGCTACACCTTC | CASSPNFGYTF | TRBJ1-2 | TRBV7-9 | NA | NA
TGCGCCAGCAGCCTGCTAGGCAATCAGCCCCAGCATTTT | CASSLLGNQPQHF | TRBJ1-5 | TRBV5-1 | NA | NA
TGTGCCAGTTCGGAGGGCTCGGGCAGACTTTACGCTAACTATGGCTACACCTTC | CASSEGSGRLYANYGYTF | TRBJ1-2 | TRBV19 | NA | NA
TGTGCCAGCAGTCGCACAGGGGGGGGGAATGAAAAACTGTTTTTT | CASSRTGGGNEKLFF | TRBJ1-4 | TRBV27 | TRBD1 | NA
TGTGCCAGCAGAAGAGGGTACTCCTACGAGCAGTACTTC | CASRRGYSYEQYF | TRBJ2-7 | TRBV6-5 | NA | NA
TGCGCCAGCAGACCTGGGGACCGAGGCGGGGGGGCTGAGCAGTTCTTC | CASRPGDRGGGAEQFF | TRBJ2-1 | TRBV5-1 | TRBD2 | NA
TGCGCCAGCAGTCGACTAGCGGGGGGTGGGGATACGCAGTATTTT | CASSRLAGGGDTQYF | TRBJ2-3 | TRBV10-2 | TRBD2 | NA
TGCGCCAGCAGCTTGGGGGCCACTAGGCGATCCAATGAGCAGTTCTTC | CASSLGATRRSNEQFF | TRBJ2-1 | TRBV5-1 | NA | NA
TGTGCCAGCTCGAGAGACAGGGGTAGGGACACTGAAGCTTTCTTT | CASSRDRGRDTEAFF | TRBJ1-1 | TRBV18 | TRBD1 | NA
TGTGCCAGTAGTATTGGACAGGGATGGGGCACTGAAGCTTTCTTT | CASSIGQGWGTEAFF | TRBJ1-1 | TRBV19 | TRBD1 | NA
TGTGCCAGCAGCCGAGAGAGAAGCAGGGGGGACCCCGACGGCTACACCTTC | CASSRERSRGDPDGYTF | TRBJ1-2 | TRBV4-2 | TRBD1 | NA